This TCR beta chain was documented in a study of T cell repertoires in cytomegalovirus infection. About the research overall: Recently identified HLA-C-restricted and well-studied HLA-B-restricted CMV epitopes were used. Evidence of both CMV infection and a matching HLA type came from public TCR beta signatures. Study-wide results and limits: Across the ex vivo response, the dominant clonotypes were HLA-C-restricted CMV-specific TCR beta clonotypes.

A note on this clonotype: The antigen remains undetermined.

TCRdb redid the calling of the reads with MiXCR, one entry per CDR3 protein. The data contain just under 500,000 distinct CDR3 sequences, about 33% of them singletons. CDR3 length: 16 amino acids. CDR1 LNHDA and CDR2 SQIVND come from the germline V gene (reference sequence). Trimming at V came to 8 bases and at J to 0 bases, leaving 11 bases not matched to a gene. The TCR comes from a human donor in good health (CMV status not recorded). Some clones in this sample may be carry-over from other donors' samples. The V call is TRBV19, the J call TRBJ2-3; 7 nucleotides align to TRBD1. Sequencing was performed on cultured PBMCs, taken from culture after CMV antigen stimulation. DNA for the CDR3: TGTGCCAGTGGCCAGGGGGTGACTTCCAGCACAGATACGCAGTATTTT. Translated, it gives CASGQGVTSSTDTQYF.